A selection of T cell receptor beta chains follows, all from one sample in a study of cytomegalovirus exposure and HLA in healthy donors. Here immunoSEQ multiplex PCR was the method, and the copy in TCRdb shows in-frame clones only, minus some. This sample yields 150,000 to 200,000 clones, of which approximately 71% are seen a single time; 4% to 5.5% belongs to the top ten. The sequenced material came from PBMCs. All receptors derive from a male donor in good health and CMV-seronegative. The CDR3 runs from the conserved cysteine through the conserved F or W. A D gene is named only where the DNA matches it firmly. The listing skips clone size in some rows; elsewhere it reads once, few, many or a size class.

clone_size cdr3_length d_call j_call v_call cdr3_aa cdr3_nt
- 11 - TRBJ2-1 TRBV30 CAWSTSPEQFF TGTGCCTGGAGCACTAGCCCTGAGCAGTTCTTC
- 18 - TRBJ2-3 TRBV27 CASSSPSRAPTPTDTQYF TGTGCCAGCAGTTCTCCGTCGCGAGCTCCCACCCCCACAGATACGCAGTATTTT
- 14 - TRBJ1-1 TRBV6-5 CAGRRGQLNTEAFF TGTGCCGGCCGACGAGGACAGCTGAACACTGAAGCTTTCTTT
- 15 TRBD1 TRBJ2-2 TRBV2 CASTLTGTNTGELFF TGTGCCAGCACTTTGACAGGGACGAACACCGGGGAGCTGTTTTTT
- 13 - TRBJ1-1 TRBV4-1 CASSHRGNTEAFF TGCGCCAGCAGCCACAGGGGGAACACTGAAGCTTTCTTT
- 13 - TRBJ2-5 TRBV19 CASSIGREETQYF TGTGCCAGTAGTATAGGACGGGAAGAGACCCAGTACTTC
once 15 TRBD2 TRBJ2-7 TRBV27 CASSFSGIKSYEQYF TGTGCCAGCAGTTTTAGCGGGATCAAGTCCTACGAGCAGTACTTC
few 12 TRBD1 TRBJ1-2 TRBV19 CASRQGLYGYTF TGTGCCAGTAGACAGGGGCTTTATGGCTACACCTTC
- 17 TRBD2 TRBJ2-3 TRBV7-9 CASSSPLAGEGADTQYF TGTGCCAGCAGCTCGCCCCTAGCGGGAGAGGGCGCAGATACGCAGTATTTT
- 13 - TRBJ2-7 TRBV6-6 CASSYLQGQEQYF TGTGCCAGCAGTTACTTGCAGGGGCAGGAGCAGTACTTC
- 15 - TRBJ2-7 TRBV10-3 CAISETSSTLREQYF TGTGCCATCAGTGAGACTAGCAGTACTCTAAGGGAGCAGTACTTC
- 15 TRBD1 TRBJ1-1 TRBV18 CASSHIDRENTEAFF TGTGCCAGCTCTCATATTGACAGGGAGAACACTGAAGCTTTCTTT
- 15 TRBD1 TRBJ1-3 TRBV30 CAWSTGTASGNTIYF TGTGCCTGGAGTACCGGGACAGCCTCTGGAAACACCATATATTTT
- 15 - TRBJ1-1 TRBV5-6 CASSRIDSLNTEAFF TGTGCCAGCAGCCGAATTGACAGTCTGAACACTGAAGCTTTCTTT
- 13 - TRBJ1-1 TRBV5-1 CASSLGANTEAFF TGCGCCAGCAGCTTAGGAGCTAACACTGAAGCTTTCTTT
- 12 - TRBJ2-5 TRBV30 CAWSIQGETQYF TGTGCCTGGAGTATTCAGGGGGAGACCCAGTACTTC
few 15 TRBD1 TRBJ1-4 TRBV11-2 CASSFRGRTNEKLFF TGTGCCAGCAGCTTTAGGGGGCGGACTAATGAAAAACTGTTTTTT
few 11 - TRBJ2-7 TRBV5-4 CASSFGGEQYF TGTGCCAGCAGCTTCGGGGGCGAGCAGTACTTC
few 14 TRBD1 TRBJ2-7 TRBV4-2 CASSRGGQSYEQYF TGTGCCAGCAGCCGAGGGGGACAGTCCTACGAGCAGTACTTC
- 13 TRBD1 TRBJ2-1 TRBV6-1 CASSGPDREKQFF TGTGCCAGCAGTGGACCGGACAGGGAAAAACAGTTCTTC
- 15 TRBD1 TRBJ1-2 TRBV6-4 CASSTGGGAGYGYTF TGTGCCAGCAGTACGGGAGGGGGCGCAGGCTATGGCTACACCTTC
once 16 - TRBJ1-2 TRBV19 CASNPKGWQGKEGYTF TGTGCCAGTAACCCTAAGGGGTGGCAGGGAAAGGAAGGCTACACCTTC
- 19 TRBD2 TRBJ2-3 TRBV27 CASSLTPGLAGPSGDTQYF TGTGCCAGCAGTTTAACACCGGGACTAGCGGGGCCGAGCGGCGATACGCAGTATTTT
- 10 - TRBJ1-4 TRBV20-1 CSAPNEKLFF TGCAGTGCTCCGAATGAAAAACTGTTTTTT
- 16 - TRBJ2-2 TRBV6-5 CASSYSMGPNTGELFF TGTGCCAGCAGTTACTCGATGGGCCCGAACACCGGGGAGCTGTTTTTT
- 12 - TRBJ2-1 TRBV7-6 CASSFPLNEQFF TGTGCCAGCAGCTTCCCCCTAAATGAGCAGTTCTTC
- 12 - TRBJ2-7 TRBV11-2 CASSAQGYEQYF TGTGCCAGCAGCGCACAGGGATACGAGCAGTACTTC
- 17 - TRBJ2-7 TRBV14 CASSPPNSRVPPYEQYF TGTGCCAGCAGCCCCCCTAACTCGCGAGTCCCTCCCTACGAGCAGTACTTC
- 15 TRBD1 TRBJ1-6 TRBV9 CASSVRQGGNSPLHF TGTGCCAGCAGCGTTCGGCAGGGGGGCAATTCACCCCTCCACTTT
- 16 TRBD2 TRBJ2-7 TRBV4-1 CASSQEGAGGFYEQYF TGCGCCAGCAGCCAAGAAGGCGCCGGGGGGTTCTACGAGCAGTACTTC
- 14 - TRBJ2-3 TRBV7-3 CASAVAGATDTQYF TGTGCCTCGGCTGTGGCGGGGGCAACAGATACGCAGTATTTT